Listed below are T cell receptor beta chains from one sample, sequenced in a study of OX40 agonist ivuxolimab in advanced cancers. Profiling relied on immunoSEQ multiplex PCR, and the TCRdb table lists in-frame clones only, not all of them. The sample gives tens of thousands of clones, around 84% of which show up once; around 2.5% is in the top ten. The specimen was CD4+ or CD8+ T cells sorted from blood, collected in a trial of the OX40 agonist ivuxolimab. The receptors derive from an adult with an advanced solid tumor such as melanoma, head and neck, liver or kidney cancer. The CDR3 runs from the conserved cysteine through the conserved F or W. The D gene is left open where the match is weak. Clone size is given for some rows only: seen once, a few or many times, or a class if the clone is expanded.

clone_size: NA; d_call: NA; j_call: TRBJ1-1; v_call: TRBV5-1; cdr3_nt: TGCGCCAGCAGCTTGAGTCAGGGGGAAGCTTTCTTT; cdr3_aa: CASSLSQGEAFF
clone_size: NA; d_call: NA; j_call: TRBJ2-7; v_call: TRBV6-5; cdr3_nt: TGTGCCAGCAGTTTCGACCGTTATCCCAACTACGAGCAGTACTTC; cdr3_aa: CASSFDRYPNYEQYF
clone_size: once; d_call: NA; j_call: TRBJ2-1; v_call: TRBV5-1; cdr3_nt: TGCGCCAGCAGCGCCCAGGGCTCCTACAATGAGCAGTTCTTC; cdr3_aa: CASSAQGSYNEQFF
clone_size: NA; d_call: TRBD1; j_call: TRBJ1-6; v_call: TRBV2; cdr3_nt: TGTGCCAGCAGTGGAGGGGACAGGGGTAATTCACCCCTCCACTTT; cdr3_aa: CASSGGDRGNSPLHF
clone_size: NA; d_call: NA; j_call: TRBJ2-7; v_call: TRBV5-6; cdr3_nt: TGTGCCAGCAGCTTTGGACACGACTCCTACGAGCAGTACTTC; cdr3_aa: CASSFGHDSYEQYF
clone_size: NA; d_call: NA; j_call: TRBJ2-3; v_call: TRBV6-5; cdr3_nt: TGTGCCAGCAGTTACTCTGGTTGGGAGGATACGCAGTATTTT; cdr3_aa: CASSYSGWEDTQYF
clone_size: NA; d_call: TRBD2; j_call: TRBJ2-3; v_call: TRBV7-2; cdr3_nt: TGTGCCAGCAGCTCCCTGTGGGCGGGAGTAAACACAGATACGCAGTATTTT; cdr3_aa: CASSSLWAGVNTDTQYF
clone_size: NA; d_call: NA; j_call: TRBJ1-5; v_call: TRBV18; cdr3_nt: TGTGCCAGCTCACCTGAAGGGAATCAGCCCCAGCATTTT; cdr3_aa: CASSPEGNQPQHF
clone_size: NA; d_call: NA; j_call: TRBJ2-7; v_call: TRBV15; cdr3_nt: TGTGCCACCAGCAGTGGGACCCTTACCTCCTACGAGCAGTACTTC; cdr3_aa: CATSSGTLTSYEQYF
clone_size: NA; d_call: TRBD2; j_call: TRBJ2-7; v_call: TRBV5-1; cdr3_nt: TGCGCCAGCAGCTTGCGACTTAGCGGGAGCTCCTACGAGCAGTACTTC; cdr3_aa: CASSLRLSGSSYEQYF
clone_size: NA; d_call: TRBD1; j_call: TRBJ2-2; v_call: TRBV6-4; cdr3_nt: TGTGCCAGCAGTGAGAGACAGGGGGCGAACACCGGGGAGCTGTTTTTT; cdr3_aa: CASSERQGANTGELFF
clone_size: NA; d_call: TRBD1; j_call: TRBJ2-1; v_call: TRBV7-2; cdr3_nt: TGTGCCAGCAGCGAAACACAGGGGAACAATGAGCAGTTCTTC; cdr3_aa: CASSETQGNNEQFF
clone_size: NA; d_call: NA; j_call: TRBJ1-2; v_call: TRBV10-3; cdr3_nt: TGTGCCATCAGTGGGACAGACTATGGCTACACCTTC; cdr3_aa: CAISGTDYGYTF
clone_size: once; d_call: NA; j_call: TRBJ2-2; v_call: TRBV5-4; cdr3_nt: TGTGCCAGCAGCTTGGCTAGGGTAAACACCGGGGAGCTGTTTTTT; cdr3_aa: CASSLARVNTGELFF
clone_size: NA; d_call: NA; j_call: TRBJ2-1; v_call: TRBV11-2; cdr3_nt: TGTGCCAGCAGCTTAACCGGACTTCAATACGGAAGAAAGCAGTTCTTC; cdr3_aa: CASSLTGLQYGRKQFF
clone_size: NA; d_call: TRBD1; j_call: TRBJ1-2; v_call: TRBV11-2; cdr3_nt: TGTGCCAGCAGCGTTGACAGGGCAAGGGGCTACACCTTC; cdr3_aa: CASSVDRARGYTF
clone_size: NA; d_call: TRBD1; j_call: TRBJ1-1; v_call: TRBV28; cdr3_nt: TGTGCCAGCAGTTTATTCGGTGGAGGGACAGGGGGGGTTATGAACACTGAAGCTTTCTTT; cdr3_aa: CASSLFGGGTGGVMNTEAFF
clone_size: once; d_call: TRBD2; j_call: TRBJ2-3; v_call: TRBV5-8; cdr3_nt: TGTGCCAGCAGCTTGGCCCAGCGGGAGGGCACAGATACGCAGTATTTT; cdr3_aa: CASSLAQREGTDTQYF
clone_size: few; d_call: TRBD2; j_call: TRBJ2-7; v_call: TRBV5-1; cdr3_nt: TGCGCCAGCAGAGACGTACTAGCGGGAAGCTCCTACGAGCAGTACTTC; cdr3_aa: CASRDVLAGSSYEQYF
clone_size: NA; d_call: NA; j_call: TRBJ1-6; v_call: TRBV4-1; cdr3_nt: TGCGCCAGCAGCCAAGATGAGACTTCACCCCTCCACTTT; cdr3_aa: CASSQDETSPLHF
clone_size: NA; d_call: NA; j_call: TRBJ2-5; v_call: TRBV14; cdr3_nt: TGTGCCAGCAGCCCGGGGCTAGGGGAGACCCAGTACTTC; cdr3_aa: CASSPGLGETQYF
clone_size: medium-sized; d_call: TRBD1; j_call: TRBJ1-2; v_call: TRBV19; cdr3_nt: TGTGCCAGTAGTTTGGGACAGGGGGCCTATGGCTACACCTTC; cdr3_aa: CASSLGQGAYGYTF
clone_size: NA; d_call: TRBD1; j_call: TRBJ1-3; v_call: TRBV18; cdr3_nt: TGTGCCAGCTCACCACCCGAGACAGGGTACGGAAACACCATATATTTT; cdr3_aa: CASSPPETGYGNTIYF
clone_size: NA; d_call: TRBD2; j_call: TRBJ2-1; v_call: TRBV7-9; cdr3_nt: TGTGCCAGCAGCCTAGCGGGTTTTACCTACAATGAGCAGTTCTTC; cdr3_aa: CASSLAGFTYNEQFF
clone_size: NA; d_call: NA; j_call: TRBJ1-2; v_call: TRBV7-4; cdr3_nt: TGTGCCAGCAGCTTAGCGCAGCAGACGGGAGGCTACACCTTC; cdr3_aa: CASSLAQQTGGYTF
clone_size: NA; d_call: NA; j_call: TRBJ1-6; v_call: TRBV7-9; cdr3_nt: TGTGCCAGCAGCTTAGAGCGGGGATCACCCCTCCACTTT; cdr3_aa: CASSLERGSPLHF
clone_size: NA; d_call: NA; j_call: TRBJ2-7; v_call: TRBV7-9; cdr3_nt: TGTGCCAGCAGCTTATACAGGGACTCCTACGAGCAGTACTTC; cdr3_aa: CASSLYRDSYEQYF
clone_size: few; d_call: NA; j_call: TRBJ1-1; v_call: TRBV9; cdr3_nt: TGTGCCAGCAGCGAGGGGGGTACTGAAGCTTTCTTT; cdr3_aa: CASSEGGTEAFF
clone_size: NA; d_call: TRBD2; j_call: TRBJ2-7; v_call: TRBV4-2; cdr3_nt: TGTGCCAGCAGCCAAGACACTAGCGGGAGGGGGAGCTCCTACGAGCAGTACTTC; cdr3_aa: CASSQDTSGRGSSYEQYF
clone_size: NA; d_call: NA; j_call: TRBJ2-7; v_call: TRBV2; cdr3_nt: TGTGCCAGCACCTGGGTAGGGGGCTACGAGCAGTACTTC; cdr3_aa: CASTWVGGYEQYF
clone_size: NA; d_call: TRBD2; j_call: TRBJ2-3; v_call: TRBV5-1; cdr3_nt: TGCGCCAGCAGCTTAATCCTCGCGGGGGGGTCAGATACGCAGTATTTT; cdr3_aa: CASSLILAGGSDTQYF
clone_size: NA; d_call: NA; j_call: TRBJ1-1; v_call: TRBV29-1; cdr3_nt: TGCAGCGCGTGTACGTCTCACCAGAACACTGAAGCTTTCTTT; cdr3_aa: CSACTSHQNTEAFF
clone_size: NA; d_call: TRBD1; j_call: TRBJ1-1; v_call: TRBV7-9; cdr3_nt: TGTGCCAGCAGCGCGGACAGGGGGCTTACTGAAGCTTTCTTT; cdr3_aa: CASSADRGLTEAFF
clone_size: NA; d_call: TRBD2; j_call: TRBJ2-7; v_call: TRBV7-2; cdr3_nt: TGTGCCAGCAGCTCTAGCGGGGTATACGAGCAGTACTTC; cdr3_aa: CASSSSGVYEQYF
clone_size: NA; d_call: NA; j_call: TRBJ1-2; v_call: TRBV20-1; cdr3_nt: TGCAGTGCTAGTGCTGACTATGGCTACACCTTC; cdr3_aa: CSASADYGYTF
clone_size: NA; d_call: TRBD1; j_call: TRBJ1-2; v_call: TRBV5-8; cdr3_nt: TGTGCCAGCAGCTTGTGGCAGGACAGGGGATATGGCTACACCTTC; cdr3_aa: CASSLWQDRGYGYTF
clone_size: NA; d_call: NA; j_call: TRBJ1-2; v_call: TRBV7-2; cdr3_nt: TGTGCCAGCAGCTTTGGGGGAGAAGGATATGGCTACACCTTC; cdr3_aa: CASSFGGEGYGYTF